These 8 T cell receptor beta chains originate from one sample sequenced in a study of persistence of HIV-infected CD4 T cells. The immunoSEQ assay was version 4, run in survey mode. The method was immunoSEQ multiplex PCR; TCRdb's version includes in-frame clones alone and lacks a portion of them. The sample lists about 13,000 clones, roughly 66% occurring once. The stimulus was an HIV-1 Gag 15-mer peptide pool, around 1.1 ug/peptide/mL. CD4+ T cells upregulating both CD40 ligand and CD69 were sorted as responding cells. Antigens for these TCRs are unknown. Sequences were derived from CD4+ T cells sorted from PBMCs after approximately 19-hour stimulation, sampled from a patient who received antiretroviral therapy. Source of these receptors: an adult man with HIV who was CMV-seropositive.

The chain uses TRBV20-1 and TRBJ1-1, with D perhaps matching TRBD1 (5 bases). Germline assignment: CDR1 DFQATT and CDR2 SNEGSKA (reference sequence). This CDR3 region has 13 residues. Trimming left V 3 bases short and J 0 bases short, with 8 bases between. CDR3 protein: CSASETVNTEAFF. The CDR3 coding sequence is TGCAGTGCTAGTGAGACAGTGAACACTGAAGCTTTCTTT.

This clone has a single count. This rearrangement joins TRBV9 to TRBJ1-2; a possible D gene is TRBD1 (5 bases). The CDR3 consists of 16 residues. The ends were cut back, 0 bases at V and 7 bases at J, with 19 bases in the middle. Germline V gene data show CDR1 as SGDLS and CDR2 as YYNGEE. The CDR3 DNA reads TGTGCCAGCAGCGTAGCTACACCAGGGCAATCTATTGGCTACACCTTC. Amino acids: CASSVATPGQSIGYTF.

The chain is built from TRBV30 and TRBJ1-2; tentatively, D is TRBD1 (6 bases). The CDR3 sequence is 13 residues long. Trimming removed 1 base from V and 4 bases from J, with 10 bases in between. Per germline, CDR1 GTSNPN and CDR2 SVGIG (reference sequence). The CDR3 DNA is TGTGCCTGGAGTGCCCCGGACAGCTATGGCTACACCTTC. Protein product: CAWSAPDSYGYTF. The full variable domain, completed using reference TRBV30 and TRBJ1-2, is SQTIHQWPATLVQPVGSPLSLECTVEGTSNPNLYWYRQAAGRGLQLLFYSVGIGQISSEVPQNLSASRPQDRQFILSSKKLLLSDSGFYLCAWSAPDSYGYTFGSGTRLTVV.

The chain uses TRBV19 and TRBJ2-7; D remains ambiguous. Between the trimmed V and J ends, which lost 8 bases and 2 bases, there was a span of 7 bases. Germline-derived CDR1 and CDR2 are LNHDA and SQIVND (reference sequence). This CDR3 spans 11 amino acids. Here the CDR3 reads CASASTYEQYF. DNA for the CDR3: TGTGCCAGTGCCTCGACCTACGAGCAGTACTTC.

This clone is classed as large. The J gene is TRBJ1-3, the V gene TRBV5-1, with D perhaps TRBD1 (5 bases). The germline V gene has CDR1 SGHRS and CDR2 YFSETQ. V lost 3 bases to trimming and J lost 0 bases, with 16 bases between them. This CDR3 region has 17 residues. CDR3 residues: CASSSTPGGSSGNTIYF. For the CDR3, the DNA is TGCGCCAGCAGCTCGACTCCGGGGGGGTCCTCTGGAAACACCATATATTTT.

This clone was seen only a few times. The same CDR3 arises from other DNA sequences in this sample as well. The chain is built from TRBV19 and TRBJ2-7; either TRBD1 or TRBD2 may fit D (6 bases each). CDR3 length equals 15 residues. V lost 3 bases to trimming and J lost 4 bases, with 16 bases between them. Germline CDR1 is LNHDA and CDR2 is SQIVND (reference sequence). The CDR3 nucleotides are TGTGCCAGTAGTATCGGGGGCTCGGGTGGTTACGAGCAGTACTTC. Its translation is CASSIGGSGGYEQYF. The entire variable domain, with the rest obtained from reference TRBV19 and TRBJ2-7, is as follows: DGGITQSPKYLFRKEGQNVTLSCEQNLNHDAMYWYRQDPGQGLRLIYYSQIVNDFQKGDIAEGYSVSREKKESFPLTVTSAQKNPTAFYLCASSIGGSGGYEQYFGPGTRLTVT.

The V gene is TRBV4-3, the J gene TRBJ2-3; the match to TRBD2 covers 10 bases. The germline V gene encodes CDR1 LGHNA and CDR2 YSLEER. The V gene end was trimmed by 4 bases and the J gene end by 4 bases; junction bases not matched to a gene: 8. This CDR3 has 16 residues. The CDR3 bases are TGCGCCAGCAGCCTAGGCAGCGGGAGGGCAGCAGATACGCAGTATTTT. Translated, it gives CASSLGSGRAADTQYF.

This clone was picked up one time. The gene calls are TRBV11-3 and TRBJ2-7; 9 bases are a match to TRBD1. J was trimmed by 4 bases and V by 6 bases; bases with no gene match: 10. Germline V gives CDR1 SGHNT, CDR2 YENEEA. CDR3 length: 15 amino acids. CDR3 in amino acids: CASSPGTGNFYEQYF. In nucleotides, the CDR3 is TGTGCCAGCAGTCCCGGGACAGGGAATTTTTACGAGCAGTACTTC.